A single sample is the source of the 11 T cell receptor beta chains below, sequenced in a study of Ad26.COV2.S vaccination and SARS-CoV-2 variants. Specified treatment: 19 received Ad26.COV2.S at low or high dose, single or two shots; roughly five received placebo; per-sample allocation not given. Sampling was done on day 63 after the first vaccine or placebo injection. Profiled with immunoSEQ multiplex PCR; TCRdb holds only in-frame clones, not every one. The table shows about 330,000 clones, with 85% to 90% occurring only once. This specimen was peripheral blood, taken in a trial of Ad26.COV2.S vaccine versus placebo. These TCRs come from a person between 18 and 65 years old who received the Ad26.COV2.S COVID-19 vaccine or a placebo.

The chain combines TRBV12-5 with TRBJ2-5; D not resolved. This CDR3 is 11 amino acids long. Trimming took 3 bases from V and 2 from J, leaving 1 base between them. Per germline, CDR1 LGHNT and CDR2 FRNRAP. The chain's CDR3 is CASGFQETQYF. CDR3 bases: TGTGCTAGTGGTTTTCAAGAGACCCAGTACTTC.

V is TRBV21-1 and J is TRBJ2-7. TRBV21-1 is designated a pseudogene. This CDR3 spans 20 amino acids. CDR3 amino acids: CASSKAATGPAPISSYEQYF. Written as DNA, the CDR3 is TGTGCCAGCAGCAAAGCGGCTACGGGGCCCGCTCCCATTTCCTCCTACGAGCAGTACTTC.

The CDR3 is CASSPGLAGAPFGDGELFF. In DNA form, the CDR3 reads TGTGCCAGCAGCCCGGGACTAGCGGGAGCCCCATTCGGGGACGGGGAGCTGTTTTTT. The V call is TRBV4-2, the J call TRBJ2-2; 14 bases match TRBD2. Germline V lookup: CDR1 LGHNA, CDR2 YNFKEQ. This CDR3 spans 19 amino acids. The V segment lost 4 bases and the J segment 7 bases; nucleotides outside the gene matches: 14.

V gene TRBV29-1 combines with J gene TRBJ1-2, with D perhaps matching TRBD1 (6 bases). CDR3 length: 13 amino acids. Per germline, CDR1 SQVTM and CDR2 ANQGSEA. Trimming left V 3 bases short and J 8 bases short, with 16 bases between. CDR3 nucleotide sequence: TGCAGCGTTGATGTTGGGGGGGCCTACGGCTACACCTTC. Translating gives CSVDVGGAYGYTF. Combining the CDR3 with reference TRBV29-1 and TRBJ1-2 gives the whole variable domain SAVISQKPSRDICQRGTSLTIQCQVDSQVTMMFWYRQQPGQSLTLIATANQGSEATYESGFVIDKFPISRPNLTFSTLTVSNMSPEDSSIYLCSVDVGGAYGYTFGSGTRLTVV.

The chain joins TRBV6-2 or TRBV6-3 to TRBJ2-2; 8 bases match TRBD1. V was clipped by 4 bases and J by 5 bases; unmatched bases: 6. Germline CDR1 and CDR2: MNHEY and SVGEGT. The CDR3 runs 15 residues. CDR3 residues: CASSSGQGGTGELFF. The CDR3 DNA follows: TGTGCCAGCAGTTCAGGACAGGGAGGAACCGGGGAGCTGTTTTTT.

The genes are TRBV12-3 or TRBV12-4 and TRBJ2-2; D is unresolved. CDR3 length equals 13 residues. Trimming shortened V by 6 bases and J by 5 bases, and 10 bases separated the two germline ends. The CDR3: CASSPQGTGELFF. Written as DNA, the CDR3 is TGTGCCAGCAGCCCACAAGGGACCGGGGAGCTGTTTTTT.

J is TRBJ2-3 and V is TRBV5-1; D tentatively fits TRBD1 or TRBD2 (5 bases each). This CDR3 region has 15 residues. Germline assignment: CDR1 SGHRS and CDR2 YFSETQ. The ends were cut back, 4 bases at V and 6 bases at J, with 18 bases in the middle. The CDR3 DNA is TGCGCCAGCAGCCCCCACCGGGGCCGCGGGGATACGCAGTATTTT. It codes for CASSPHRGRGDTQYF.

This chain links TRBV12-5 with TRBJ2-3, with D possibly matching TRBD2 (6 bases). Germline V gene data show CDR1 as LGHNT and CDR2 as FRNRAP. This CDR3 contains 13 residues. Trimming removed 1 base from V and 5 bases from J, with 7 bases in between. Here the CDR3 reads CASGLAGGDTQYF. For the CDR3, the DNA is TGTGCTAGTGGTTTGGCCGGGGGAGATACGCAGTATTTT.

This clone was seen only a few times. The V and J genes are TRBV6-5 and TRBJ1-2; D is undetermined. The V and J ends lost 4 bases and 4 bases respectively, with 13 bases between them. Per the germline V gene, CDR1 is MNHEY and CDR2 is SVGAGI. This CDR3 has 14 residues. CDR3 DNA sequence: TGTGCCAGCAGTTCCCCCGGCAGACCCTATGGCTACACCTTC. Encoded protein: CASSSPGRPYGYTF.

The chain is built from TRBV5-6 and TRBJ2-7, with 7 bases fitting TRBD1. Germline assignment: CDR1 SGHDT and CDR2 YYEEEE. CDR3 length equals 16 residues. The J segment lost 5 bases and the V segment lost 4 bases, leaving 15 bases of the junction unmatched. CDR3 nucleotides: TGTGCCAGCAGCACACAAGTGTACAGGGGTCTCCACGAGCAGTACGTC. It specifies CASSTQVYRGLHEQYV.

This clone was counted a single time. The chain links TRBV20-1 to TRBJ1-2; D remains ambiguous. V lost 8 bases and J 4 bases, leaving 11 bases between the germline ends. The CDR3 is 11 residues long. The germline V gene encodes CDR1 DFQATT and CDR2 SNEGSKA (reference sequence). The CDR3 is CSSSEVYGYTF. The CDR3 bases are TGCAGTTCCTCCGAGGTCTATGGCTACACCTTC.